The 29 T cell receptor beta chains listed next were all sequenced from one sample in a study of blood T cell repertoires in COVID-19. Some clones are missing from TCRdb's copy, which holds only in-frame ones; the method was immunoSEQ multiplex PCR. The repertoire has roughly 150,000 clones, over 75% of them found once; the top ten carry 13%. The specimen was peripheral blood. Receptors originate from a young man with COVID-19, enrolled during active disease.

The gene calls are TRBV11-2 and TRBJ2-7, with 9 bases identical to TRBD1. The CDR3 extends over 14 amino acids. Trimming took 4 bases from V and 4 from J; bases not matched to a gene: 5. Germline V lookup: CDR1 SGHAT, CDR2 FQNNGV. The CDR3 DNA is TGTGCCAGCAGCTCCGGGACAGGGTCGTACGAGCAGTACTTC. It translates to CASSSGTGSYEQYF.

J is TRBJ2-1 and V is TRBV4-3; 14 nucleotides align to TRBD2. Germline lookup yields CDR1 LGHNA and CDR2 YSLEER. The CDR3 spans 16 residues. The V gene end was trimmed by 0 bases and the J gene end by 8 bases; junction bases not matched to a gene: 3. CDR3 protein: CASSQDWGLAGDEQFF. In nucleotides, the CDR3 is TGCGCCAGCAGCCAAGATTGGGGACTAGCGGGAGATGAGCAGTTCTTC.

The chain has TRBV9 and TRBJ2-3, with 7 bases identical to TRBD2. This CDR3 comprises 15 residues. Germline assignment: CDR1 SGDLS and CDR2 YYNGEE. V shed 0 bases and J 8 bases; nucleotides not matched to a gene: 9. This chain's CDR3 is CASSVDGGSGGTQYF. The CDR3 DNA follows: TGTGCCAGCAGCGTAGATGGCGGGAGTGGTGGTACGCAGTATTTT.

V usage is TRBV19 and J usage is TRBJ2-5; no clear D gene. This CDR3 spans 15 amino acids. Trimming shortened V by 5 bases and J by 3 bases, and 16 bases separated the two germline ends. Per the germline V gene, CDR1 is LNHDA and CDR2 is SQIVND (reference sequence). CDR3 amino acids: CASSRAVGDKETQYF. DNA of the CDR3: TGTGCCAGTAGTCGTGCAGTCGGAGATAAAGAGACCCAGTACTTC.

The rearrangement uses TRBV19 and TRBJ1-2; D gene unclear. V lost 1 base and J lost 9, with 6 bases in between. Germline loops: CDR1 LNHDA, CDR2 SQIVND (reference sequence). CDR3 size: 11 residues. The CDR3, as DNA: TGTGCCAGTAGTATAGTGGGCCGCTACACCTTC. It codes for CASSIVGRYTF.

The chain joins TRBV2 to TRBJ2-7, with TRBD2 matching 7 bases. CDR3 length: 13 residues. Germline V gene sequence: CDR1 SNHLY, CDR2 FYNNEI. After removal of 4 bases from V and 6 bases from J, the junction contained 6 bases not matched to a gene. CDR3 coding DNA: TGTGCCAGCAGTGGGGGGAGGGTTAGCGAGCAGTACTTC. Protein: CASSGGRVSEQYF.

The rearrangement links TRBV2 to TRBJ1-1; D possibly corresponds to TRBD1 (5 bases). This CDR3 has 16 residues. V was shortened by 2 bases and J by 8 bases, with 21 bases between the two germline ends. Germline lookup yields CDR1 SNHLY and CDR2 FYNNEI. The CDR3 DNA reads TGTGCCAGCAGTGAAATGGGGCGTCCGCCAGTTTCCGAAGCTTTCTTT. As protein: CASSEMGRPPVSEAFF.

This CDR3 is CASSEVGTSGIETQYF. CDR3 nucleotide sequence: TGTGCCAGCAGTGAAGTCGGGACTAGCGGGATAGAGACCCAGTACTTC. The rearrangement uses TRBV2 and TRBJ2-5; 13 positions match TRBD2. Per germline, CDR1 SNHLY and CDR2 FYNNEI. V was clipped by 1 base and J by 4 bases; unmatched bases: 3. This CDR3 has 16 amino acids.

The rearrangement uses TRBV5-4 and TRBJ2-3; 11 nucleotides agree with TRBD2. CDR3 length equals 17 residues. Germline V gene lookup returns CDR1 SGHNT and CDR2 YYREEE (reference sequence). The ends lost 4 bases at V and 1 base at J; junction bases unmatched: 8. In nucleotides, the CDR3 is TGTGCCAGCAGCAGGGGACTAGCGGTTCTGGGCACAGATACGCAGTATTTT. Its translation: CASSRGLAVLGTDTQYF.

The rearrangement uses TRBV27 and TRBJ2-7; a weak D match, TRBD1 (7 bases). Germline values: CDR1 MNHEY, CDR2 SMNVEV (reference sequence). The CDR3 runs 14 residues. The V end lost 4 bases, the J end lost 6 bases, and 16 bases lay between the germline ends. In DNA form, the CDR3 reads TGTGCCAGCAGTTCCACCGGGACAGCGGGCGAGCAGTACTTC. Translated, it gives CASSSTGTAGEQYF.

The gene calls are TRBV29-1 and TRBJ1-1; no definite D call. This CDR3 region has 13 residues. The V and J ends lost 7 bases and 1 base respectively, with 13 bases between them. Germline values: CDR1 SQVTM, CDR2 ANQGSEA. CDR3 nucleotide sequence: TGCAGCGGAAAACACCGGAGGAACACTGAAGCTTTCTTT. This codes for CSGKHRRNTEAFF.

The chain is built from TRBV2 and TRBJ1-4; 7 nucleotides align to TRBD1. In germline, CDR1 is SNHLY, CDR2 FYNNEI. This CDR3 contains 14 residues. Trimming took 7 bases from V and 7 from J; bases not matched to a gene: 9. Here the CDR3 reads CASNTGDLFEKLFF. CDR3 in DNA: TGTGCCAGCAATACAGGGGATCTTTTTGAAAAACTGTTTTTT.

To note about this clone: This may be a read error, as it is one base from a much larger clone. The rearrangement links TRBV15 to TRBJ2-7, with 14 bases matching TRBD2. In germline, CDR1 is LNHNV, CDR2 YYDKDF (reference sequence). The CDR3 runs 15 residues. The junction had 4 bases not matched to a gene; V was cut back by 5 bases and J by 4 bases. The CDR3 nucleotides read TGTGCCACCAGCGCTGGGACTAGCGGGAGTTACGAGCAGTACTTC. Its protein is CATSAGTSGSYEQYF.

The chain employs TRBV10-3 and TRBJ2-5, with 10 nucleotides matching TRBD2. The V and J ends lost 8 bases and 5 bases, in that order; junction bases with no gene match: 8. This CDR3 comprises 14 residues. The germline V gene has CDR1 ENHRY and CDR2 SYGVKD. The CDR3 protein is CAIQASGSGETQYF. The CDR3 DNA reads TGTGCCATCCAGGCTAGCGGGAGTGGGGAGACCCAGTACTTC.

This clone was counted a single time. The gene calls are TRBV14 and TRBJ2-3, with 9 bases fitting TRBD2. Germline lookup yields CDR1 SGHDN and CDR2 FVKESK. This CDR3 has 17 residues. Trimming cost V 4 bases and J 1 base; bases outside gene matches: 9. The CDR3, as DNA: TGTGCCAGCAGCCGTACGCGGCGGGAGGGGGGCACAGATACGCAGTATTTT. Protein product: CASSRTRREGGTDTQYF.

This clone has a handful of counts. This chain connects TRBV30 to TRBJ1-5; D is uncertain. Germline-derived CDR1 and CDR2 are GTSNPN and SVGIG (reference sequence). The CDR3 runs 13 residues. The V and J ends lost 4 bases and 2 bases respectively, with 9 bases between them. CDR3 region: CAWMVEGNQPQHF. In DNA, the CDR3 is TGTGCCTGGATGGTTGAGGGCAATCAGCCCCAGCATTTT.

The chain joins TRBV6-5 to TRBJ1-6; TRBD1 agrees at 10 bases. Trimming at V came to 6 bases and at J to 9 bases, leaving 5 bases not matched to a gene. Germline V gene data show CDR1 as MNHEY and CDR2 as SVGAGI. The CDR3 covers 14 residues. As DNA, the CDR3 is TGTGCCAGCAGGGGGGGACAGGGGTTTTCACCCCTCCACTTT. This translates into CASRGGQGFSPLHF.

In DNA form, the CDR3 reads TGTGCCAGCAGTGCCCCTCAGGGGGCAGGGCAGCCCCAGCATTTT. Its translation is CASSAPQGAGQPQHF. This rearrangement joins TRBV28 to TRBJ1-5; 8 bases match TRBD1. With 5 bases clipped from V and 7 bases from J, the junction kept 10 bases outside the gene matches. Germline V CDR1 and CDR2: MDHEN, SYDVKM. There are 15 residues in the CDR3.

This clone was observed a single time. The chain joins TRBV28 to TRBJ2-1; D is perhaps TRBD1 (5 bases). The CDR3 runs 15 residues. Germline CDR1 is MDHEN and CDR2 is SYDVKM. Trimming removed 2 bases from V and 7 bases from J, with 15 bases in between. CDR3 sequence (DNA): TGTGCCAGCAGTTTAAACTGGGGCTCTTGGAATGAGCAGTTCTTC. Its protein is CASSLNWGSWNEQFF.

This clone was detected a few times. This sequence joins TRBV28 and TRBJ2-5, with 9 bases lining up with TRBD1. From germline, CDR1 is MDHEN and CDR2 SYDVKM. CDR3 length: 17 residues. V shed 3 bases and J 1 base; nucleotides not matched to a gene: 9. CDR3: CASSFPIPDRGQETQYF. DNA for the CDR3: TGTGCCAGCAGTTTCCCAATCCCGGACAGGGGCCAAGAGACCCAGTACTTC.

V and J are TRBV6-5 and TRBJ1-4; TRBD1 aligns across 9 bases. The junction had 4 bases not matched to a gene; V was cut back by 6 bases and J by 8 bases. Germline V gene data show CDR1 as MNHEY and CDR2 as SVGAGI. The CDR3 has 13 amino acids. CDR3 sequence: CASRTTGGEKLFF. In nucleotides, the CDR3 is TGTGCCAGCAGAACTACAGGGGGCGAAAAACTGTTTTTT.

The V gene is TRBV5-1, the J gene TRBJ2-7; possibly TRBD1 for D (6 bases). CDR1 and CDR2 from the germline V gene are SGHRS and YFSETQ. This CDR3 has 15 residues. V lost 0 bases and J lost 7, with 17 bases in between. CDR3 protein: CASSLEDSPAEEQYF. CDR3 coding DNA: TGCGCCAGCAGCTTGGAGGACAGCCCGGCGGAAGAGCAGTACTTC.

The chain uses TRBV5-1 and TRBJ2-2; 10 nucleotides agree with TRBD1. The CDR3 is 18 amino acids. Germline loops: CDR1 SGHRS, CDR2 YFSETQ. Trimming took 6 bases from V and 0 from J; bases not matched to a gene: 11. The CDR3 spells CASTGTGASYANTGELFF. CDR3 in DNA: TGCGCCAGCACCGGGACAGGGGCATCATACGCGAACACCGGGGAGCTGTTTTTT.

The gene calls are TRBV4-3 and TRBJ2-7; 7 positions match TRBD2. CDR3 length: 14 residues. CDR1 is LGHNA, CDR2 YSLEER, per germline. V shed 3 bases, J shed 5 bases, and the junction held 7 bases outside the gene matches. The CDR3 DNA is TGCGCCAGCAGCCACGTTAACGCGGGAGACGAGCAGTACTTC. Its protein product is CASSHVNAGDEQYF.

The gene calls are TRBV7-8 and TRBJ2-5, with 9 bases fitting TRBD1. The ends lost 2 bases at V and 5 bases at J; junction bases unmatched: 9. This CDR3 comprises 16 residues. Germline V lookup: CDR1 SGHVS, CDR2 FQNEAQ. CDR3 region: CASSLRGQGLSETQYF. The CDR3 region has the DNA TGTGCCAGCAGCTTACGAGGACAGGGGTTATCGGAGACCCAGTACTTC.

The chain has TRBV11-2 and TRBJ2-7; weak D call: TRBD2 (6 bases). CDR3 length: 15 amino acids. V gave up 8 bases and J gave up 2 bases, with 19 bases separating them. CDR1 is SGHAT, CDR2 FQNNGV, per germline. The chain's CDR3 is CASGLVGGLAYEQYF. Here the CDR3 DNA reads TGTGCCAGCGGCCTGGTGGGGGGTTTAGCCTACGAGCAGTACTTC.

This chain links TRBV27 with TRBJ2-7; D gene uncertain. V was trimmed by 1 base and J by 3 bases, leaving 10 bases between them. Germline V lookup: CDR1 MNHEY, CDR2 SMNVEV (reference sequence). This CDR3 region has 14 residues. CDR3 DNA sequence: TGTGCCAGCAGTTTATATAACAGATACTACGAGCAGTACTTC. Protein product: CASSLYNRYYEQYF.

The chain couples TRBV7-2 to TRBJ2-1; no clear D gene. This CDR3 has 11 amino acids. V gave up 5 bases and J gave up 5 bases, with 4 bases separating them. Germline CDR1 and CDR2: SGHTA and FQGNSA. In DNA, the CDR3 is TGTGCCAGCAGCCAAAACAATGAGCAGTTCTTC. The encoded protein is CASSQNNEQFF. Filled out from reference TRBV7-2 and TRBJ2-1, the complete variable domain reads GAGVSQSPSNKVTEKGKDVELRCDPISGHTALYWYRQSLGQGLEFLIYFQGNSAPDKSGLPSDRFSAERTGGSVSTLTIQRTQQEDSAVYLCASSQNNEQFFGPGTRLTVL.

The chain joins TRBV6-5 to TRBJ2-5; weak D call: TRBD1 (5 bases). Per the germline V gene, CDR1 is MNHEY and CDR2 is SVGAGI. V dropped 2 bases and J dropped 0 bases, with 7 bases sitting between them. There are 14 residues in the CDR3. Here the CDR3 DNA reads TGTGCCAGCAGTTACGGGGCAGACCAAGAGACCCAGTACTTC. Encoded protein: CASSYGADQETQYF.